Sequencing of this T cell receptor (beta chain) was carried out in a study of T cell clonotyping in hematopoietic cell transplantation. General study results and limits: No sorting was done, leaving CD4 and CD8 contributions mixed.

This clone was seen a single time. Its antigen is unknown. The CDR3 is 11 residues long. V was clipped by 10 bases and J by 4 bases, with 10 bases between them. Germline CDR1 reads LNHDA; CDR2 reads SQIVND (reference sequence). Sequencing used immunoSEQ multiplex PCR; TCRdb keeps in-frame clones, though not all of them. The sample includes some 9,100 clones, 75% to 85% of them seen just once. Sequences were derived from peripheral blood mononuclear cells, sampled 180 days after allogeneic stem cell transplant. This TCR came from a female patient aged 50-65 years who had an allogeneic stem cell transplant from an unrelated donor, so the T cells may come from the graft donor. Some clones in this sample may be carry-over from other donors' samples. The chain couples TRBV19 to TRBJ1-2; possible D gene TRBD1, 6 bases. The CDR3: CATGGLYGYTF. In DNA form, the CDR3 reads TGTGCCACGGGGGGCCTCTATGGCTACACCTTC.